This T cell receptor beta chain was obtained from a study of blood T cell repertoires in COVID-19. Study overall: Researchers got acute and convalescent COVID-19 samples from the United States, Italy and Spain. T cells, B-cell-depleted T cells, or PBMCs provided the cDNA or gDNA that served as material.

The ends were cut back, 2 bases at V and 3 bases at J, with 10 bases in the middle. This CDR3 has 15 residues. Germline lookup yields CDR1 SGHNT and CDR2 YENEEA. The data were produced by immunoSEQ multiplex PCR, yet TCRdb's version contains in-frame clones alone and is incomplete. The repertoire holds around 400,000 clones, about 88% seen once, with about 1.4% in the top ten. The chain carries TRBV11-3 and TRBJ1-4; no definite D call. Material for sequencing was PBMCs or T cells enriched from blood (not recorded which). The clonotype comes from a woman under 30 who had been exposed to COVID-19. CDR3 in amino acids: CASSLKRFSNEKLFF. The CDR3 DNA is TGTGCCAGCAGCTTAAAGAGGTTTTCTAATGAAAAACTGTTTTTT.